Each of the 20 T cell receptor beta chains below was sequenced from the same sample in a study of blood T cells in healthy people across ages. For the second PCR, which ran for about 7 to 11 cycles, a sample-barcoded 5' primer and a J-beta primer mix were used. TCRdb itself ran the 5' RACE reads through MiXCR, one entry per CDR3 protein. This table has 650,000 to 900,000 distinct CDR3 sequences, approximately 59% appearing once. Sequenced material: blood. These receptors were taken from a man under 40 in good health.

The chain has TRBV20-1 and TRBJ1-2; no clear D gene. The CDR3 totals 13 residues. Per germline, CDR1 DFQATT and CDR2 SNEGSKA (reference sequence). V lost 1 base and J 4 bases, leaving 10 bases between the germline ends. The CDR3 spells CSARAWQIYGYTF. Here the CDR3 DNA reads TGCAGTGCTAGAGCGTGGCAGATCTATGGCTACACCTTC.

The V and J genes are TRBV27 and TRBJ2-7, with 7 positions matching TRBD1. Germline CDR1 and CDR2: MNHEY and SMNVEV (reference sequence). This CDR3 has 14 residues. V gave up 5 bases and J gave up 5 bases; unmatched junction bases: 9. The CDR3 DNA is TGTGCCAGCAGTATTGACAGGGCCCGCCACGAGCAGTACTTC. Its translation: CASSIDRARHEQYF.

This clonotype was seen only a few times. CDR3: CASNISSGANVLTF. The CDR3 DNA is TGTGCCAGCAACATCTCCTCTGGGGCCAACGTCCTGACTTTC. This chain joins TRBV6-5 and TRBJ2-6; D call uncertain. The V and J ends lost 7 bases and 0 bases respectively, with 7 bases between them. CDR1 MNHEY and CDR2 SVGAGI come from the germline V gene. This CDR3 contains 14 residues.

This chain connects TRBV28 to TRBJ2-1; 9 bases line up with TRBD2. The CDR3 covers 18 residues. From germline, CDR1 is MDHEN and CDR2 SYDVKM. J was trimmed by 0 bases and V by 6 bases; bases with no gene match: 12. CDR3 loop: CASSSGLALPFSYNEQFF. In DNA, the CDR3 is TGTGCCAGCAGCTCCGGACTAGCGCTACCCTTCTCCTACAATGAGCAGTTCTTC.

The chain carries TRBV7-2 and TRBJ2-5; 10 bases agree with TRBD2. The V segment lost 5 bases and the J segment 2 bases; nucleotides outside the gene matches: 5. CDR3 length: 15 amino acids. Per the germline V gene, CDR1 is SGHTA and CDR2 is FQGNSA. In nucleotides, the CDR3 is TGTGCCAGCAGCCTCCATAGCGGGGGGCAAGAGACCCAGTACTTC. Protein: CASSLHSGGQETQYF.

This chain connects TRBV7-2 to TRBJ1-6; D gene ambiguous. The CDR3 is made up of 15 amino acids. From germline, CDR1 is SGHTA and CDR2 FQGNSA. V lost 5 bases, J lost 6 bases, and 14 bases lay in between. CDR3 sequence (DNA): TGTGCCAGCAGCCTAATTATAGCCGGTAATTCACCCCTCCACTTT. Protein: CASSLIIAGNSPLHF.

The chain is built from TRBV10-3 and TRBJ1-1, with D unresolved. The V and J ends lost 5 bases and 7 bases respectively, with 14 bases between them. The CDR3 runs to 13 residues. The germline gives CDR1 ENHRY, CDR2 SYGVKD. The CDR3 coding sequence is TGTGCCATCAGTCCCCTAGAACAGTTTGAAGCTTTCTTT. Its protein is CAISPLEQFEAFF.

The J gene is TRBJ2-4, the V gene TRBV6-2 or TRBV6-3; 9 nucleotides line up with TRBD1. The tail of the sequence fits TRBJ2-7 better, so the J call may be wrong. Germline loops: CDR1 MNHEY, CDR2 SVGEGT. This CDR3 has 16 amino acids. CDR3 nucleotide sequence: TGTGCCAGCAGTCCCATCTTAGGACAGGGGATGAACGAGCAGTACTTC. This encodes CASSPILGQGMNEQYF.

The chain carries TRBV4-3 and TRBJ1-4; 7 bases line up with TRBD1. This CDR3 spans 17 amino acids. The J segment lost 0 bases and the V segment lost 4 bases, leaving 8 bases of the junction unmatched. The germline CDR1 and CDR2 sequences are LGHNA and YSLEER. CDR3 in amino acids: CASSLSTGEPTNEKLFF. The DNA of the CDR3 is TGCGCCAGCAGCCTATCAACAGGGGAACCAACTAATGAAAAACTGTTTTTT.

Only one count was recorded for this clonotype. The genes are TRBV6-6 and TRBJ1-5; possibly TRBD1 for D (6 bases). The CDR3 covers 15 residues. Germline CDR1 reads MNHNY; CDR2 reads SVGAGI (reference sequence). Trimming left V 2 bases short and J 6 bases short, with 14 bases between. The CDR3 sequence: CASSYPTGRGQPQHF. The DNA for the CDR3 is TGTGCCAGCAGTTACCCCACAGGGCGGGGTCAGCCCCAGCATTTT.

This chain links TRBV20-1 with TRBJ2-5, with 7 nucleotides matching TRBD1. V trimming: 6 bases; J trimming: 4 bases; junction bases outside the gene matches: 23. The CDR3 is 18 amino acids. Per the germline V gene, CDR1 is DFQATT and CDR2 is SNEGSKA (reference sequence). This CDR3 is CSAHTDRDAQWMGETQYF. DNA of the CDR3: TGCAGTGCCCACACCGACAGGGACGCGCAGTGGATGGGAGAGACCCAGTACTTC.

This chain joins TRBV28 and TRBJ2-5; D perhaps matches TRBD1 (6 bases). There are 13 residues in the CDR3. The germline V gene encodes CDR1 MDHEN and CDR2 SYDVKM. V was shortened by 1 base and J by 3 bases, with 6 bases between the two germline ends. The CDR3: CASSLYREETQYF. Written as DNA, the CDR3 is TGTGCCAGCAGTTTATACAGGGAAGAGACCCAGTACTTC. The whole variable domain, filled in from reference TRBV28 and TRBJ2-5, reads DVKVTQSSRYLVKRTGEKVFLECVQDMDHENMFWYRQDPGLGLRLIYFSYDVKMKEKGDIPEGYSVSREKKERFSLILESASTNQTSMYLCASSLYREETQYFGPGTRLLVL.

V gene TRBV18 combines with J gene TRBJ2-3; weak D call: TRBD2 (7 bases). Germline V CDR1 and CDR2: KGHSH, LQKENI. V was clipped by 5 bases and J by 6 bases, with 15 bases between them. The CDR3 length is 14 residues. The chain's CDR3 is CASSATGGPDTQYF. DNA of the CDR3: TGTGCCAGCTCAGCGACCGGGGGGCCGGATACGCAGTATTTT.

The rearrangement uses TRBV15 and TRBJ2-7, with D perhaps given as TRBD1 or TRBD2 (6 bases each). The CDR3 covers 13 residues. The V end lost 5 bases, the J end lost 7 bases, and 15 bases lay between the germline ends. Germline values: CDR1 LNHNV, CDR2 YYDKDF (reference sequence). The CDR3 is CATSRHREDEQYF. For the CDR3, the DNA is TGTGCCACCAGCCGTCACAGGGAGGATGAGCAGTACTTC.

The chain employs TRBV12-3 or TRBV12-4 and TRBJ2-1, with 11 bases matching TRBD2. Trimming at V came to 6 bases and at J to 8 bases, leaving 6 bases not matched to a gene. The CDR3 runs 14 residues. The CDR3 is CASRSSGGIYEQFF. Here the CDR3 DNA reads TGTGCCAGCAGATCTAGCGGGGGGATCTATGAGCAGTTCTTC.

The CDR3 nucleotides read TGCAGCGAGTGTATAAGGGGAGGGGGGGACATTCAGTACTTC. This codes for CSECIRGGGDIQYF. The genes are TRBV20-1 and TRBJ2-4; D is possibly TRBD2 (7 bases). CDR1 is DFQATT, CDR2 SNEGSKA, per germline (reference sequence). The CDR3 sequence is 14 residues long.

The chain has TRBV25-1 and TRBJ2-7; D is undetermined. V lost 5 bases, J lost 2 bases, and 19 bases lay in between. Looked up from germline, CDR1 is MGHDK and CDR2 is SYGVNS. The length of the CDR3 is 16 residues. The CDR3 region is CASSNSRQTPTYEQYF. The CDR3 DNA reads as TGTGCCAGCAGTAACTCACGGCAGACCCCTACCTACGAGCAGTACTTC.

The chain links TRBV20-1 to TRBJ2-3; D is possibly TRBD1 (5 bases). The V end was cut by 3 bases, the J end by 3 bases, with 13 bases between. Germline assignment: CDR1 DFQATT and CDR2 SNEGSKA (reference sequence). The CDR3 runs 14 residues. The CDR3 is CSARGQGWTDTQYF. As DNA, the CDR3 is TGCAGTGCTAGGGGGCAGGGCTGGACAGATACGCAGTATTTT.

This clonotype was detected only once. The chain uses TRBV21-1 and TRBJ2-3. TRBV21-1 is a documented pseudogene. CDR3 length: 15 amino acids. CDR3 region: CASSGVSRKQDTQYF. The CDR3 region has the DNA TGTGCCAGCAGCGGGGTTTCAAGGAAACAAGATACGCAGTATTTT.

This chain links TRBV15 with TRBJ2-3; tentatively, D is TRBD1 or TRBD2 (5 bases each). CDR3 length equals 15 residues. V gave up 5 bases and J gave up 4 bases, with 16 bases separating them. The germline V gene has CDR1 LNHNV and CDR2 YYDKDF (reference sequence). Here the CDR3 reads CATSPGSRPPDTQYF. The CDR3 DNA sequence: TGTGCCACCAGCCCAGGGAGCCGCCCACCAGATACGCAGTATTTT.